This T cell receptor beta chain is drawn from a study of T cell responses to AZD1222 COVID-19 vaccine. Study findings and constraints: Seropositive at baseline were only five or six AZD1222 recipients.

A note on this clone: Antigen unknown.

Sequenced by immunoSEQ multiplex PCR; TCRdb stores in-frame clones only, minus some. The sample carries 150,000 or so clones, more than 85% recorded once. V was pared by 6 bases and J by 0 bases, with 14 bases between. CDR1 and CDR2 from the germline V gene are MRHNA and SNTAGT. The CDR3 sequence is 16 residues long. This rearrangement joins TRBV6-4 to TRBJ1-4; D gene unclear. The TCR was taken from an adult in good health. The sample consisted of peripheral blood, taken on day 0 of AZD1222 vaccination. CDR3 loop: CASRESDGTTNEKLFF. CDR3 bases: TGTGCCAGCAGGGAATCGGACGGGACAACTAATGAAAAACTGTTTTTT.